The source of this TCR beta chain is a study of shared clonotypes between healthy human individuals. General study points: Memory subsets had estimated richness that was generally smaller than that of naive subsets.

Unmatched junction bases numbered 6, after V lost 4 bases and J lost 2 bases. CDR1 and CDR2 from the germline V gene are SGHKS and YYEKEE (reference sequence). This CDR3 region has 15 residues. For this clone: The antigen is undetermined.

None of the donors, who were healthy HIV-negative adults, had recently had acute infections or vaccinations. Generated by immunoSEQ multiplex PCR, the TCRdb table keeps only in-frame clones and is missing some. The repertoire includes about a million clones, 60% to 80% of them detected once, and about 0.89% sits in the top ten. The chain uses TRBV5-5 and TRBJ2-3, with 8 positions matching TRBD2. The specimen was memory CD4+ T cells from PBMCs. Subset here: CD45RA-negative fraction. The sequence came from a man between 18 and 35 years old in good health. Some clones in this sample may be carry-over from other donors' samples. CDR3 sequence (DNA): TGTGCCAGCAGCCTCCGCGGGAGGAACACAGATACGCAGTATTTT. This translates into CASSLRGRNTDTQYF.